This T cell receptor (beta chain) was documented in a study of shared clonotypes between healthy human individuals (dated by TCRdb to about 2020). For the study in its entirety: Three men and two women, aged 18 to 49 years, made up the cohort. Per donor, leukapheresis produced somewhere between about 0.9 and 9.5 billion PBMCs. For each donor, three plates each were used for CD4 naive and CD4 memory, two plates were used for CD8 naive, and one plate was used for CD8 memory. To increase sequencing depth and limit assay-specific biases, TCR repertoire library preparation and sequencing were carried out by different laboratories using diverse techniques. Blood TCR repertoires of about five healthy adults were deeply sequenced to estimate repertoire size and the extent of clonotype sharing between individuals. The paper as a whole reports these results and caveats: Clonotypes shared by all four sorted-subset donors showed higher generation probabilities than non-shared clonotypes. Based on pairwise subsampling, the degree of clonotype sharing among donors was expected to be affected by sequencing depth. Incomplete sequencing was indicated by rarefaction of sorted-subset datasets, despite the large sequencing depth. Only blood was sampled, and tissue TCR repertoires likely differ from those in blood. When a few donors were compared, the shared fraction of clonotypes was roughly 4.8% for naive CD4, around 3.6% for naive CD8, roughly 2.5% for memory CD4, and 0.35% to 0.4% for memory CD8. The small number of donors limited the genetic and exposure-history diversity represented. Estimated clonotype richness was generally larger for naive than for memory subsets.

Using the deep immunoSEQ assay, TCR CDR3 regions were amplified from genomic DNA by multiplex PCR. Genomic DNA extracted from each cell subset was distributed evenly over all wells of several immunoSEQ 96-well plates, and each plate served as one replicate. For sorted subsets, around 200 ng genomic DNA, equal to 25,000 to 35,000 T cell genomes, was loaded into each replicate PCR. Purified libraries were quantified with a Qubit 3.0 fluorometer, sized on a Bioanalyzer 2100, and re-quantified with the KAPA Library Quantification kit. Each immunoSEQ 96-well plate was sequenced on its own single-read 150-cycle Illumina NextSeq 550 flow cell. On the study's bioinformatics: The immunoSEQ output contained only junctional sequences without quality scores, so filtering could not match that applied to full-length reads. To assign V/J genes and CDR3, sequences were annotated using PyIR, a Python wrapper for IgBLAST v1.9, with IMGT germline references. Reads were filtered out if the reads had weak V/J assignments (E-value above 1e-6), no CDR3, stop codons, out-of-frame junctions, or ambiguous translated residues. V3J clonotypes were defined as sequences sharing the same inferred V gene, J gene, and CDR3 amino acid sequence. Percentage overlap between repertoires was calculated by dividing the number of shared unique clonotypes by the size of the smaller repertoire. RTK rarefaction, the Chao1 estimator, and Recon v2.1 estimates of unobserved clonotypes were used to assess repertoire richness. Generation probabilities for all TCRbeta clonotypes obtained by the gDNA method from a handful of donors were computed using OLGA. TCRdb limited this immuneACCESS table to in-frame rearrangements with V and J called. A share of clones is missing; checked studies link under half to unresolved V genes, and the rest is unexplained. The V and J calls and clone size were taken over from that table, and D and trimming were inferred from the DNA. The sample yields over 950,000 clones; around 77% were counted once. Approximately 0.9% of the sample is in the top ten clones.

In regard to this clone: It has no known antigen specificity. Qualities for individual bases were not recorded, and no much larger clone is one base off.

Measured from the cysteine to the phenylalanine, the CDR3 is 17 residues long. The kept DNA is CDR3 alone, 51 bases in frame from the first base. The CDR1 and CDR2 encoded by the germline V gene are SGHRS and YFSETQ. Trimming takes 1 base from V and 4 bases from J, and the germline ends sit 17 bases apart. The donors were healthy, HIV-negative adults with no recently reported acute infections or vaccinations. Every donor was a Caucasian adult residing in Nashville, Tennessee, USA. CD4+ T cells were enriched by magnetic negative selection; naive cells were then positively selected on CD45RA, and the negative fraction formed the memory subset. After blood collection by leukapheresis, PBMCs were isolated using Ficoll-Histopaque density gradient centrifugation and then cryopreserved in the vapor phase of liquid nitrogen. Analytical flow cytometry was used to check the purity and quantity of every magnetically sorted T cell population. From each sorted fraction, genomic DNA was isolated and quantified by UV absorbance on a Nanodrop 2000c.

The source is a man younger than 35 in good health. Some clones in this sample may be carry-over from other donors' samples. This chain is built from TRBV5-1 and TRBJ1-4; the best D guess is TRBD1, with 6 bases matching. The sample consisted of memory CD4+ T cells from PBMCs. This specimen's cell subset or site label, per the study, means: CD45RA-negative fraction. The CDR3 reads CASSLTRDTQFNEKLFF. The DNA is TGCGCCAGCAGCTTGACCCGGGACACCCAGTTTAATGAAAAACTGTTTTTT.